Sequencing of this T cell receptor beta chain was carried out in a study of beta chain features in type 1 diabetes. Blood was drawn once from each donor into heparinised tubes. The draws averaged roughly 120 mL. There are a few counts of this clone. Its target is not known. Study results and limitations: There was a moderate but significant shortening of TCRB CDR3s in all four CD4+ subsets of Type 1 diabetes patients.

The entirety of the isolated RNA underwent reverse transcription, so expressed TCRB transcripts were sequenced. Sequenced by immunoSEQ multiplex PCR; TCRdb stores in-frame clones only, minus some. The table shows approximately 280,000 clones, with about 15% occurring only once. CDR1 is MDHEN and CDR2 is SYDVKM in the germline V gene. The CDR3 contains 11 residues. Trimming took 3 bases from V and 6 from J, leaving 6 bases between them. The receptor was derived from a man younger than 35 with type 1 diabetes. The genes are TRBV28 and TRBJ2-7; D gene ambiguous. Material for sequencing was naive CD4+ T cells from blood. CDR3 nucleotides: TGTGCCAGCAGTTTTATCGGCGAGCAGTACTTC. Encoded protein: CASSFIGEQYF. The variable domain in full, completed from reference TRBV28 and TRBJ2-7, reads DVKVTQSSRYLVKRTGEKVFLECVQDMDHENMFWYRQDPGLGLRLIYFSYDVKMKEKGDIPEGYSVSREKKERFSLILESASTNQTSMYLCASSFIGEQYFGPGTRLTVT.